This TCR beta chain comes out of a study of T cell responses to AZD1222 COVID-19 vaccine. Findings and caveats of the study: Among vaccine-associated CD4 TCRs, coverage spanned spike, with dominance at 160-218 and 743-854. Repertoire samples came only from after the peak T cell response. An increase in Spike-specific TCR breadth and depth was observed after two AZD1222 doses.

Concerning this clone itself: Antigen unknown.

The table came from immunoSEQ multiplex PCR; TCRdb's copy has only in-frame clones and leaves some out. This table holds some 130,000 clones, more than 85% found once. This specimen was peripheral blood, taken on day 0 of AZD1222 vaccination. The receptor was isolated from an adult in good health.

This CDR3 is CASSEDRSAYEQYF. CDR3 coding DNA: TGTGCCAGCAGTGAGGACAGGTCCGCCTACGAGCAGTACTTC. The V call is TRBV2, the J call TRBJ2-7, with 7 bases matching TRBD1. J was trimmed by 2 bases and V by 3 bases; bases with no gene match: 4. Germline CDR1 SNHLY, CDR2 FYNNEI. This CDR3 has 14 residues.